Following are 15 T cell receptor beta chains from one sample sequenced in a study of tumor-infiltrating lymphocytes in primary liver carcinoma. TCR beta cDNA was made from around 460 ng total RNA with a constant-region primer. Three nested multiplex PCR rounds, a slightly modified ARM-PCR method, built the TCR beta libraries. Running 10 cycles apiece, the first two PCR rounds relied on TRBV1-TRBV30 forward primers together with a C-beta reverse primer. TCRdb reprocessed the multiplex PCR reads via MiXCR and lists one record per CDR3 protein. The table shows about 74,000 distinct CDR3 sequences, with almost 70% occurring only once. Co-extraction of both nucleic acids (RNA and DNA) used about 20-34 mg of unsorted bulk tissue. Sequencing was done on a sample of liver tumor tissue from sampling region 4. As to subset: tumor region T4, right-lateral pole. All receptors come from a man aged 35-49 years with primary liver carcinoma and hepatitis B virus infection.

Worth noting for this clonotype: One end of the junction fails to match germline, which may point to a read error. The J gene is TRBJ2-1, the V gene TRBV10-3; unclear D gene. The CDR3 runs 14 residues. Germline-derived CDR1 and CDR2 are ENHRY and SYGVKD. This chain's CDR3 is CAINESRVADEQLF. In DNA, the CDR3 is TGTGCCATCAATGAGTCTAGGGTGGCCGATGAGCAGCTCTTC.

To note about this clonotype: One end of the junction varies from germline; a read error may be responsible. J is TRBJ1-5 and V is TRBV5-6; tentatively, D is TRBD1 (5 bases). Germline V lookup: CDR1 SGHDT, CDR2 YYEEEE. The CDR3 consists of 17 residues. Here the CDR3 reads CASSSYVRGTGSQSQHF. DNA for the CDR3: TGTGCCAGCAGCTCATACGTAAGGGGAACGGGCAGTCAGTCCCAGCATTTT.

This clonotype was seen at least ten times. The V gene is TRBV6-1, the J gene TRBJ2-5, with D possibly matching TRBD1 (8 bases). Germline V gives CDR1 MNHNS, CDR2 SASEGT. Trimming removed 2 bases at V and 4 bases at J, with 17 bases between. This CDR3 comprises 16 residues. The CDR3 DNA follows: TGTGCCAGCAGTGAACAGACAGGGGAGGGGTCAGAGACCCAGTACTTC. Protein: CASSEQTGEGSETQYF.

This clonotype has a handful of counts. This rearrangement joins TRBV2 to TRBJ1-4; no firm D call. V was clipped by 3 bases and J by 5 bases, with 10 bases between them. The CDR3 sequence is 14 residues long. Germline lookup yields CDR1 SNHLY and CDR2 FYNNEI. The CDR3 is CASSEDGNNEKLFF. CDR3 sequence (DNA): TGTGCCAGCAGTGAGGACGGCAACAATGAAAAACTGTTTTTT.

This clonotype was counted at least ten times. The rearrangement joins TRBV11-2 to TRBJ2-3, with 9 bases identical to TRBD1. CDR3 length equals 17 residues. Germline V CDR1 and CDR2: SGHAT, FQNNGV. Germline trimming cut 3 bases from V and 3 bases from J; bases unmatched to any gene: 10. The CDR3 sequence is CASSFYRQGEATDTQYF. In DNA form, the CDR3 reads TGTGCCAGCAGCTTCTATCGACAGGGGGAGGCTACAGATACGCAGTATTTT.

This rearrangement joins TRBV21-1 to TRBJ2-5; TRBD1, as called in the table, went unchecked against the DNA. TRBV21-1 is termed a pseudogene. The CDR3 contains 15 residues. The CDR3 sequence is CANSGSGQGRETRYF. The CDR3, as DNA: TGTGCCAACAGCGGATCGGGACAGGGGAGGGAGACCCGGTACTTC.

This clonotype was observed many times. V is TRBV28 and J is TRBJ1-5; a weak D match, TRBD1 (6 bases). V was shortened by 5 bases and J by 5 bases, with 13 bases between the two germline ends. The CDR3 consists of 14 residues. Germline CDR1 reads MDHEN; CDR2 reads SYDVKM. CDR3: CASSLRQVYQPQHF. Here the CDR3 DNA reads TGTGCCAGCAGTCTCCGACAGGTATATCAGCCCCAGCATTTT.

This clonotype was found once. V is TRBV29-1 and J is TRBJ1-2; 7 nucleotides line up with TRBD1. This CDR3 has 13 residues. Germline V gives CDR1 SQVTM, CDR2 ANQGSEA. V shed 7 bases, J shed 5 bases, and the junction held 10 bases outside the gene matches. The CDR3, as DNA: TGCAGCGCCATAATGACAGGGAAGTATGGCTACACCTTC. Translation: CSAIMTGKYGYTF.

V is TRBV7-9 and J is TRBJ1-1; 8 bases map to TRBD1. V lost 5 bases and J lost 1; bases outside the gene matches: 3. Germline CDR1 SEHNR, CDR2 FQNEAQ (reference sequence). This CDR3 has 14 amino acids. In nucleotides, the CDR3 is TGTGCCAGCAGCATCGGACAGGGGAACACTGAAGCTTTCTTT. Amino acids: CASSIGQGNTEAFF.

This clonotype ranks as medium-sized. The chain joins TRBV4-1 to TRBJ1-5; tentative D call: TRBD1 (5 bases). The CDR3 runs to 15 residues. Germline CDR1 MGHRA, CDR2 YSYEKL. Trimming left V 4 bases short and J 7 bases short, with 17 bases between. CDR3 bases: TGCGCCAGCAGCCGAGGAGGAGGGGACGGCCAGCCCCAGCATTTT. Its translation: CASSRGGGDGQPQHF.

In its sample, this clonotype was seen many times. This sequence joins TRBV7-9 and TRBJ1-6; a possible D gene is TRBD1 (6 bases). With 2 bases removed from V and 8 bases from J, the gap between germline ends came to 10 bases. CDR3 length: 14 residues. Germline V gene data show CDR1 as SEHNR and CDR2 as FQNEAQ (reference sequence). Here the CDR3 reads CASSLSRGYSPLHF. Here the CDR3 DNA reads TGTGCCAGCAGCTTAAGCAGGGGATATTCACCCCTCCACTTT.

A word on this clonotype: The CDR3 ends on some other residue instead of the conserved phenylalanine or tryptophan, so this is likely a read error. This chain uses TRBV10-2 with TRBJ2-3; possible D gene TRBD2, 6 bases. The V gene lost 7 bases and the J gene lost 12 bases, with 20 bases spanning the gap. This CDR3 spans 13 amino acids. Germline CDR1 is WSHSY and CDR2 is SAAADI. CDR3 DNA: TGCGCCAGCACTCAGGGATTCGAACTAGCCCAGTATTCT. Translating it yields CASTQGFELAQYS.

As concerns this clonotype: The germline gene is not matched at one end of the junction; a read error may be the cause. The chain carries TRBV11-2 and TRBJ2-5; TRBD2 is a possible D gene (6 bases). Germline-derived CDR1 and CDR2 are SGHAT and FQNNGV. This CDR3 comprises 16 residues. The CDR3 is CTSRSRDSAHQETQCF. For the CDR3, the DNA is TGTACTAGCAGATCCCGGGACTCGGCACACCAAGAGACCCAGTGCTTC. Full variable domain (outside the CDR3, taken from reference TRBV11-2 and TRBJ2-5): EAGVAQSPRYKIIEKRQSVAFWCNPISGHATLYWYQQILGQGPKLLIQFQNNGVVDDSQLPKDRFSAERLKGVDSTLKIQPAKLEDSAVYLCTSRSRDSAHQETQCFGPGTRLLVL.

As to this clonotype: Germline and junction disagree at one end, which may indicate a read error. V gene TRBV29-1 combines with J gene TRBJ2-1; D might be TRBD2 (6 bases). CDR3 length equals 14 residues. Per germline, CDR1 SQVTM and CDR2 ANQGSEA. In nucleotides, the CDR3 is TGCAGCGCGGCTCTAGCGTTAGAATCCGATGAGCAGTCCTTC. Translation: CSAALALESDEQSF.

In the case of this clonotype: One end of the junction is discordant with germline, which a read error may explain. The rearrangement links TRBV11-2 to TRBJ2-7, with no clear D. Germline V gives CDR1 SGHAT, CDR2 FQNNGV. The CDR3 runs 14 residues. This chain's CDR3 is CASSLTDTTYDQYF. In nucleotides, the CDR3 is TGTGCCAGCAGCTTAACAGACACTACCTACGACCAGTACTTC.